A selection of T cell receptor beta chains follows, all from one sample in a study of T cells in Graves' hyperthyroidism and ophthalmopathy. TCRdb reprocessed the multiplex PCR reads with MiXCR, giving one entry per CDR3 protein. Among roughly 110,000 distinct CDR3 sequences listed, about 15% were seen once. Sequencing was done on a sample of blood. The receptors were sampled from a woman aged 45-59 years with Graves' hyperthyroidism. Both conserved end residues are part of each CDR3. Fields, in order: V gene, D gene, clone size, CDR3 length, J gene, CDR3 protein, CDR3 DNA. A D gene is named only where the DNA matches it firmly. Clone size is shown for a subset of rows, as once, few, many or a class of expanded clone.

TRBV20-1	.	many	13	TRBJ1-1	CSAAQGRNTEAFF	TGCAGTGCCGCCCAGGGCCGGAACACTGAAGCTTTCTTT
TRBV28	.	many	14	TRBJ2-3	CASRSNGHIDTQYF	TGTGCCAGCAGATCCAATGGGCATATCGATACGCAGTATTTT
TRBV6-5	.	many	13	TRBJ1-2	CASSYSPNGGYTF	TGTGCCAGCAGTTACTCCCCCAATGGAGGCTACACCTTC
TRBV20-1	.	many	11	TRBJ1-1	CSPRGNTEAFF	TGCAGTCCCAGGGGAAACACTGAAGCTTTCTTT
TRBV5-1	.	many	13	TRBJ1-5	CASSLQGNQPQHF	TGCGCCAGCAGCTTGCAGGGCAATCAGCCCCAGCATTTT
TRBV9	TRBD2	many	19	TRBJ2-1	CASSRARHRTSGSTNEQFF	TGTGCCAGCAGCCGCGCGCGCCACCGGACTAGCGGGAGCACCAATGAGCAGTTCTTC
TRBV11-3	TRBD2	.	16	TRBJ2-3	CASSSTGTSGTDTQYF	TGTGCCAGCAGCTCCACCGGGACTAGCGGCACAGATACGCAGTATTTT
TRBV6-2/TRBV6-3	.	many	14	TRBJ1-2	CASSSYGVPYGYTF	TGTGCCAGCAGTTCCTACGGGGTGCCTTATGGCTACACCTTC
TRBV7-2	.	many	16	TRBJ2-3	CASSLVAAGSTDTQYF	TGTGCCAGCAGCTTAGTTGCAGCAGGGAGCACAGATACGCAGTATTTT
TRBV6-1	.	many	16	TRBJ2-2	CAITKGLVGGTGELFF	TGTGCCATCACAAAGGGCTTAGTGGGGGGAACCGGGGAGCTGTTTTTT
TRBV27	TRBD2	many	16	TRBJ2-7	CASRVWTAGGTYEQYF	TGTGCCAGCCGAGTTTGGACTGCGGGAGGTACCTACGAGCAGTACTTC
TRBV10-2	TRBD2	many	16	TRBJ2-5	CASSESGLAGKETQYF	TGCGCCAGCAGTGAGTCAGGACTAGCGGGAAAGGAGACCCAGTACTTC
TRBV4-2	.	many	14	TRBJ2-4	CASSQRGGKNIQYF	TGTGCCAGCAGCCAGCGCGGCGGGAAAAACATTCAGTACTTC
TRBV7-2	.	many	15	TRBJ2-1	CASSFRGPSVNEQFF	TGTGCCAGCAGCTTTAGGGGACCATCGGTGAATGAGCAGTTCTTC
TRBV4-1	TRBD2	many	19	TRBJ2-2	CASSQPQGLAGEVAGELFF	TGCGCCAGCAGCCAACCCCAGGGACTAGCGGGAGAAGTGGCCGGGGAGCTGTTTTTT
TRBV15	.	few	15	TRBJ1-4	CATEGQSRSRGKLFF	TGTGCCACCGAAGGACAATCCCGAAGTCGGGGAAAACTGTTTTTT
TRBV20-1	TRBD2	few	15	TRBJ2-1	CSAQRPSGGVDEQFF	TGCAGTGCTCAGCGTCCTAGCGGAGGGGTGGATGAGCAGTTCTTC
TRBV19	.	many	16	TRBJ2-2	CASSIGLASFVGELFF	TGTGCCAGTAGTATCGGGCTAGCGTCATTCGTCGGGGAGCTGTTTTTT
TRBV24-1	.	.	16	TRBJ2-3	CATSDSAGEYYDTQYF	TGTGCCACCAGTGATTCTGCAGGGGAATACTACGATACGCAGTATTTT
TRBV13	.	many	15	TRBJ1-5	CASSPPLESNQPQHF	TGTGCCAGCAGCCCCCCCCTGGAGAGCAATCAGCCCCAGCATTTT
TRBV6-1	.	many	12	TRBJ2-5	CASSEQGETQYF	TGTGCCAGCAGTGAACAGGGGGAGACCCAGTACTTC
TRBV2	TRBD2	many	15	TRBJ2-1	CASSERLAGTDEQFF	TGTGCCAGCAGTGAACGGTTAGCGGGAACCGATGAGCAGTTCTTC
TRBV5-1	.	.	15	TRBJ2-1	CASSLDGDAYNEQFF	TGCGCCAGCAGCTTGGACGGGGATGCCTACAATGAGCAGTTCTTC
TRBV19	TRBD1	many	13	TRBJ1-5	CASSTQGPQPQHF	TGTGCCAGTAGTACACAGGGGCCCCAGCCCCAGCATTTT
TRBV7-9	TRBD1	many	14	TRBJ1-1	CASSLDRGKTEAFF	TGTGCCAGCAGCTTAGACAGGGGTAAAACTGAAGCTTTCTTT
TRBV3-1	.	many	15	TRBJ1-5	CASSQGRGSNQPQHF	TGTGCCAGCAGCCAAGGGAGAGGCAGCAATCAGCCCCAGCATTTT
TRBV9	.	many	16	TRBJ2-3	CASSPERVAGTDTQYF	TGTGCCAGCAGCCCTGAACGTGTAGCGGGCACAGATACGCAGTATTTT
TRBV5-1	.	many	17	TRBJ2-1	CASSYEVRGSSYNGQFF	TGCGCCAGCAGCTACGAGGTTCGGGGGTCCTCCTACAATGGGCAGTTCTTC
TRBV2	.	many	17	TRBJ1-6	CASSEARHSREYSPLHF	TGTGCCAGCAGTGAAGCGCGCCACTCCAGGGAGTATTCACCCCTCCACTTT
TRBV6-1	TRBD2	many	18	TRBJ2-3	CASRAPGLAGQGTDTQYF	TGTGCCAGCAGGGCTCCGGGACTAGCGGGGCAGGGCACAGATACGCAGTATTTT
TRBV7-2	.	.	12	TRBJ2-1	CASSTQFGEQFF	TGTGCCAGCAGCACCCAATTTGGCGAGCAGTTCTTC
TRBV29-1	.	few	14	TRBJ2-2	CSVLKRANTGELFF	TGCAGCGTTTTAAAGCGGGCGAACACCGGGGAGCTGTTTTTT
TRBV28	TRBD2	many	15	TRBJ2-1	CASSLSGGPKDEQFF	TGTGCCAGCAGTTTGTCGGGAGGGCCCAAGGATGAGCAGTTCTTC
TRBV12-3/TRBV12-4	.	.	14	TRBJ1-2	CASSLGTPTYGYTF	TGTGCCAGCAGTTTAGGGACCCCCACATACGGCTACACCTTC